These T cell receptor beta chains were read from a single sample in a study of early T cells in non-severe SARS-CoV-2 infection. Using its own MiXCR run on the 5' RACE reads, TCRdb lists one record per CDR3 protein. The sample includes about 81,000 distinct CDR3 sequences, 5% to 7% of them seen just once. Source material: whole blood. The source is an adult who was a healthcare worker with PCR-confirmed SARS-CoV-2 infection or an uninfected control (not recorded which). Each CDR3 is given with its conserved first and last residue. A D gene is named only where the DNA matches it firmly.

j_call: TRBJ2-3; d_call: TRBD2; v_call: TRBV11-3; cdr3_aa: CASSLGATSGSTDTQYF
j_call: TRBJ2-1; d_call: TRBD2; v_call: TRBV7-9; cdr3_aa: CASSSAGTSFNEQFF
j_call: TRBJ2-2; d_call: .; v_call: TRBV5-1; cdr3_aa: CASSLVLEELFF
j_call: TRBJ1-1; d_call: TRBD1; v_call: TRBV29-1; cdr3_aa: CSVVEDRATEAFF
j_call: TRBJ2-7; d_call: TRBD1; v_call: TRBV7-9; cdr3_aa: CASRHRQGSLYEQYF
j_call: TRBJ2-7; d_call: .; v_call: TRBV11-2; cdr3_aa: CASSSPRSSSHEQYF
j_call: TRBJ2-3; d_call: .; v_call: TRBV12-3/TRBV12-4; cdr3_aa: CASTFGGGAQGTQYF
j_call: TRBJ2-1; d_call: TRBD2; v_call: TRBV20-1; cdr3_aa: CSAPTSGYNEQFF
j_call: TRBJ2-3; d_call: .; v_call: TRBV7-2; cdr3_aa: CASSLTRSTDTQYF
j_call: TRBJ2-7; d_call: .; v_call: TRBV6-5; cdr3_aa: CASSYSMSGVGNYEQYF
j_call: TRBJ1-4; d_call: .; v_call: TRBV7-9; cdr3_aa: CASSPRIPNEKLFF
j_call: TRBJ2-7; d_call: .; v_call: TRBV14; cdr3_aa: CASSQLGLGEQYF
j_call: TRBJ2-1; d_call: TRBD2; v_call: TRBV2; cdr3_aa: CASVLGGTVYNEQFF
j_call: TRBJ2-3; d_call: TRBD2; v_call: TRBV7-9; cdr3_aa: CASSTLAGVTDTQYF
j_call: TRBJ2-3; d_call: .; v_call: TRBV20-1; cdr3_aa: CSAHGEKGTDTQYF